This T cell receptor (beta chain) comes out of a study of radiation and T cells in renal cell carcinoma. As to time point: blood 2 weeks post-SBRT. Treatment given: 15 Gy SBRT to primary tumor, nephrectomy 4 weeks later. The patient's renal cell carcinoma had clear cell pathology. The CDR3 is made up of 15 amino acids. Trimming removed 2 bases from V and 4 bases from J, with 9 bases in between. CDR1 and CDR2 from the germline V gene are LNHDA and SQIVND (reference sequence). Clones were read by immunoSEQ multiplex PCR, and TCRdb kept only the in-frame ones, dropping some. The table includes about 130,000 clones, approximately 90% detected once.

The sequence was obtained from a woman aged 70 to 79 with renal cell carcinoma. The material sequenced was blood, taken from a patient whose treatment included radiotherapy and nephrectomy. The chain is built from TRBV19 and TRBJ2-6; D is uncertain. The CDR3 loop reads CASSILGVGANVLTF. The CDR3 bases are TGTGCCAGTAGTATATTGGGTGTGGGGGCCAACGTCCTGACTTTC.